This T cell receptor (beta chain) was identified during a study of shared clonotypes between healthy human individuals. As concerns this clone: Its specificity is unknown.

Sequencing used immunoSEQ multiplex PCR; TCRdb keeps in-frame clones, though not all of them. The repertoire has some 550,000 clones, 95% to 98% of them found once; the top ten carry less than 0.065%. Trimming stripped 0 bases from V and 7 bases from J, with 16 bases between. Germline V gives CDR1 LGHNA, CDR2 YNFKEQ. The CDR3 loop spans 16 amino acids. Overall study findings and caveats: A handful of donors had around 5% of their naive CD4 clonotypes in common.

Sequenced input: naive CD4+ T cells sorted from blood. Subset here: CD45RA+ positively selected. The chain uses TRBV4-2 and TRBJ2-1; no reliable D call. This sequence was found in a woman younger than 45 in good health. This CDR3 reads CASSQEGSRVRNEQFF. CDR3 in DNA: TGTGCCAGCAGCCAAGAGGGGTCAAGGGTAAGGAATGAGCAGTTCTTC.